A single sample is the source of the 11 T cell receptor beta chains below, sequenced in a study of Ad26.COV2.S vaccination and SARS-CoV-2 variants. Treatment: some 20 received Ad26.COV2.S at low or high dose, single or two shots; about 5 received placebo; per-sample allocation not given. Sampling happened 63 days after the first vaccine or placebo injection. Libraries were prepared by immunoSEQ multiplex PCR; TCRdb keeps only in-frame clonotypes and omits some of them. Of about 350,000 clones in the sample, about 88% were seen once. The sample here was peripheral blood, taken in a trial of Ad26.COV2.S vaccine versus placebo. The receptors shown here come from a person aged 18 to 59 who received the Ad26.COV2.S COVID-19 vaccine or a placebo.

This chain uses TRBV7-3 with TRBJ2-5; D gene unclear. CDR1 is SGHTA, CDR2 FQGTGA, per germline. V lost 5 bases and J lost 5, with 9 bases in between. CDR3 length: 12 residues. The CDR3 spells CASSPAWETQYF. The CDR3 region has the DNA TGTGCCAGCAGCCCTGCGTGGGAGACCCAGTACTTC.

This chain links TRBV7-9 with TRBJ2-1, with TRBD2 as a possible D gene (5 bases). Per germline, CDR1 SEHNR and CDR2 FQNEAQ (reference sequence). The CDR3 length is 16 residues. V gave up 5 bases and J gave up 2 bases, with 16 bases separating them. The CDR3 is CASSPRGAWTYNEQFF. In DNA form, the CDR3 reads TGTGCCAGCAGCCCTCGGGGAGCCTGGACCTACAATGAGCAGTTCTTC.

The CDR3 sequence: CASSLGRGFSANTGELFF. In DNA, the CDR3 is TGCGCCAGCAGCTTGGGGAGGGGGTTCTCCGCGAACACCGGGGAGCTGTTTTTT. The chain uses TRBV5-1 and TRBJ2-2; D tentatively fits TRBD1 or TRBD2 (6 bases each). The CDR3 runs to 18 residues. CDR1 SGHRS and CDR2 YFSETQ come from the germline V gene. Trimming removed 0 bases at V and 0 bases at J, with 15 bases between.

V usage is TRBV28 and J usage is TRBJ1-5; D is unresolved. The CDR3 extends over 21 amino acids. Germline lookup yields CDR1 MDHEN and CDR2 SYDVKM. With 4 bases removed from V and 0 bases from J, the gap between germline ends came to 28 bases. CDR3 in DNA: TGTGCCAGCAGTTCCAACCTGATAGGCAAGGCACGGTGGTATAGCAATCAGCCCCAGCATTTT. Translated, it gives CASSSNLIGKARWYSNQPQHF.

The V call is TRBV3-1 (or the pseudogene TRBV3-2), the J call TRBJ1-2; possibly TRBD1 for D (5 bases). The CDR3 is 14 amino acids. Trimming removed 8 bases at V and 4 bases at J, with 17 bases between. Germline assignment: CDR1 LGHDT and CDR2 YNNKEL (reference sequence). The CDR3 reads CASQGEPGGYGYTF. Here the CDR3 DNA reads TGTGCCAGCCAAGGGGAACCCGGGGGCTATGGCTACACCTTC.

This sequence joins TRBV7-2 and TRBJ2-3; perhaps TRBD2 as D (6 bases). Trimming shortened V by 1 base and J by 0 bases, and 11 bases separated the two germline ends. Germline values: CDR1 SGHTA, CDR2 FQGNSA. The CDR3 runs to 16 residues. CDR3 sequence (DNA): TGTGCCAGCAGCTTAGAGAGTAGCGGTAGCACAGATACGCAGTATTTT. It encodes CASSLESSGSTDTQYF.

The sample holds one count of this clone. The chain joins TRBV6-2 or TRBV6-3 to TRBJ2-7; no definite D call. The germline gives CDR1 MNHEY, CDR2 SVGEGT. This CDR3 is 13 amino acids long. Deletions cut 0 bases from V and 3 bases from J, with 6 bases between. This CDR3 is CASSYSSHYEQYF. In DNA, the CDR3 is TGTGCCAGCAGTTACTCGAGTCACTACGAGCAGTACTTC.

The chain has TRBV7-2 and TRBJ1-1; the D is unclear. Per the germline V gene, CDR1 is SGHTA and CDR2 is FQGNSA. CDR3 length: 14 residues. Trimming left V 5 bases short and J 2 bases short, with 12 bases between. CDR3 sequence (DNA): TGTGCCAGCAGCCCCGGGCAGATCAACACTGAAGCTTTCTTT. Its protein is CASSPGQINTEAFF.

V and J are TRBV27 and TRBJ2-5; TRBD2 matches 15 bases. The CDR3 contains 20 residues. The V and J ends lost 4 bases and 5 bases, in that order; junction bases with no gene match: 17. Germline assignment: CDR1 MNHEY and CDR2 SMNVEV (reference sequence). The CDR3 bases are TGTGCCAGCAGTTCCAATCTTAGGACTAGCGGGAGGGCCGAGGACGAGACCCAGTACTTC. Protein sequence: CASSSNLRTSGRAEDETQYF.

The chain carries TRBV25-1 and TRBJ1-3; D remains unclear. CDR1 is MGHDK, CDR2 SYGVNS, per germline. This CDR3 spans 16 amino acids. Trimming removed 1 base from V and 0 bases from J, with 10 bases in between. The DNA of the CDR3 is TGTGCCAGCAGTGAATCCTCCTTCAGCTCTGGAAACACCATATATTTT. Protein sequence: CASSESSFSSGNTIYF.

This chain joins TRBV12-3 or TRBV12-4 and TRBJ1-1, with a possible D match to TRBD1 (6 bases). This CDR3 contains 13 residues. V gave up 7 bases and J gave up 5 bases, with 14 bases separating them. This chain's CDR3 is CASITTGRTEAFF. The CDR3 DNA follows: TGTGCCAGCATCACTACAGGGCGAACTGAAGCTTTCTTT.